These 25 T cell receptor beta chains were all obtained from the same sample, sequenced in a study of blood T cells in healthy people across ages. The authors ran a second PCR of about 7 to 11 cycles using a sample-barcoded 5' primer and a J-beta primer mix. MiXCR was run by TCRdb on the 5' RACE reads, yielding one entry per CDR3 protein. Of 1 million to 1.2 million distinct CDR3 sequences listed, about two fifths were seen once; the top ten hold over 10%. What was sequenced was blood. These receptors all stem from a young man in good health.

The rearrangement joins TRBV2 to TRBJ1-4; maybe TRBD1 (5 bases). Germline CDR1 and CDR2: SNHLY and FYNNEI. The CDR3 is 18 residues long. Trimming shortened V by 3 bases and J by 5 bases, and 22 bases separated the two germline ends. The CDR3 loop is CASSEVYGMGGENEKLFF. For the CDR3, the DNA is TGTGCCAGCAGTGAGGTTTATGGGATGGGAGGGGAAAATGAAAAACTGTTTTTT.

This clonotype was observed at least ten times. The CDR3 DNA sequence: TGTGCCAGCAGCCGACTAGCGGGGGGAACCTACGAGCAGTACTTC. Encoded protein: CASSRLAGGTYEQYF. This chain uses TRBV6-5 with TRBJ2-7; 13 nucleotides line up with TRBD2. V shed 6 bases and J 2 bases; nucleotides not matched to a gene: 4. The CDR3 runs to 15 residues. In germline, CDR1 is MNHEY, CDR2 SVGAGI.

The chain couples TRBV6-2 or TRBV6-3 to TRBJ2-5; D possibly corresponds to TRBD1 (6 bases). Germline CDR1 is MNHEY and CDR2 is SVGEGT. CDR3 length: 12 residues. The V end was cut by 8 bases, the J end by 3 bases, with 10 bases between. The CDR3 loop is CASWNREETQYF. In DNA, the CDR3 is TGTGCCAGCTGGAACAGGGAAGAGACCCAGTACTTC.

A few counts support this clonotype. The chain employs TRBV10-3 and TRBJ1-1; unclear D gene. Trimming shortened V by 7 bases and J by 0 bases, and 18 bases separated the two germline ends. CDR3 size: 16 residues. CDR1 and CDR2 (germline): ENHRY, SYGVKD. CDR3: CAITDLPSGMNTEAFF. CDR3 DNA sequence: TGTGCCATCACCGATCTGCCCAGCGGAATGAACACTGAAGCTTTCTTT.

This clonotype was observed a few times. V usage is TRBV6-5 and J usage is TRBJ2-3; 8 bases map to TRBD2. The CDR3 is made up of 14 amino acids. The junction had 3 bases not matched to a gene; V was cut back by 0 bases and J by 7 bases. The germline V gene encodes CDR1 MNHEY and CDR2 SVGAGI. The CDR3 reads CASSYSSGGNTQYF. DNA of the CDR3: TGTGCCAGCAGTTACTCGTCGGGAGGGAATACGCAGTATTTT.

The chain couples TRBV4-3 to TRBJ2-4; possibly TRBD1 for D (8 bases). The CDR3 has 15 amino acids. V lost 4 bases, J lost 7 bases, and 17 bases lay in between. Germline V gene lookup returns CDR1 LGHNA and CDR2 YSLEER. CDR3 amino acids: CASSLDPQGGNIQYF. The CDR3 DNA sequence: TGCGCCAGCAGCCTCGATCCACAGGGGGGGAACATTCAGTACTTC.

V gene TRBV20-1 combines with J gene TRBJ2-5; 12 bases are a match to TRBD1. Germline V gene lookup returns CDR1 DFQATT and CDR2 SNEGSKA (reference sequence). Trimming took 6 bases from V and 5 from J; bases not matched to a gene: 10. This CDR3 spans 15 amino acids. The CDR3, as DNA: TGCAGTGCGCATACCGGGACAGGGGGCTTGGAGACCCAGTACTTC. Its protein is CSAHTGTGGLETQYF.

This chain connects TRBV5-6 to TRBJ1-2; D gene uncertain. Germline loops: CDR1 SGHDT, CDR2 YYEEEE. The ends were cut back, 4 bases at V and 5 bases at J, with 15 bases in the middle. The CDR3 has 14 amino acids. In DNA, the CDR3 is TGTGCCAGCAGCCCTGGGTCTGTTAGTTATGGCTACACCTTC. Translated: CASSPGSVSYGYTF.

The chain couples TRBV5-1 to TRBJ2-3; D tentatively reads TRBD1 or TRBD2 (5 bases each). V was pared by 6 bases and J by 2 bases, with 7 bases between. Germline-derived CDR1 and CDR2 are SGHRS and YFSETQ. CDR3 length equals 12 residues. The CDR3 protein is CASTGTTDTQYF. For the CDR3, the DNA is TGCGCCAGCACGGGGACCACAGATACGCAGTATTTT. Filled out from reference TRBV5-1 and TRBJ2-3, the complete variable domain reads KAGVTQTPRYLIKTRGQQVTLSCSPISGHRSVSWYQQTPGQGLQFLFEYFSETQRNKGNFPGRFSGRQFSNSRSEMNVSTLELGDSALYLCASTGTTDTQYFGPGTRLTVL.

This clonotype was found a few times. The chain links TRBV20-1 to TRBJ1-1; D is possibly TRBD1 (6 bases). V was shortened by 6 bases and J by 5 bases, with 19 bases between the two germline ends. Germline loops: CDR1 DFQATT, CDR2 SNEGSKA (reference sequence). This CDR3 has 14 amino acids. The CDR3 DNA follows: TGCAGTGCCCGCGGCGGGGGCGCGGAAACTGAAGCTTTCTTT. Protein product: CSARGGGAETEAFF.

This clonotype was recorded a few times. V gene TRBV25-1 combines with J gene TRBJ1-5, with 7 bases identical to TRBD1. Unmatched junction bases numbered 3, after V lost 6 bases and J lost 1 base. This CDR3 has 14 amino acids. CDR1 and CDR2 from the germline V gene are MGHDK and SYGVNS. For the CDR3, the DNA is TGTGCCAGCAGAGAGACAGGGAGCAATCAGCCCCAGCATTTT. Translation gives CASRETGSNQPQHF.

For the CDR3, the DNA is TGTGCCAGCAGCGGACAGGGGTTTATGAACACTGAAGCTTTCTTT. This codes for CASSGQGFMNTEAFF. The rearrangement joins TRBV13 to TRBJ1-1; 9 nucleotides line up with TRBD1. The germline V gene encodes CDR1 PRHDT and CDR2 FYEKMQ (reference sequence). The CDR3 covers 15 residues. The trim removed 5 bases at V and 0 bases at J, leaving 4 bases unmatched.

The chain joins TRBV7-9 to TRBJ2-5; TRBD1 or TRBD2 may be the D gene (6 bases each). CDR1 and CDR2 (germline): SEHNR, FQNEAQ (reference sequence). V lost 2 bases and J 4 bases, leaving 14 bases between the germline ends. The CDR3 is 15 residues long. The DNA of the CDR3 is TGTGCCAGCAGCTTACGTCCGGGGGCGGGAGAGACCCAGTACTTC. It is translated as CASSLRPGAGETQYF.

This clonotype was found a few times. The J gene is TRBJ2-3, the V gene TRBV27; 9 bases agree with TRBD1. Germline trimming cut 5 bases from V and 2 bases from J; bases unmatched to any gene: 5. In germline, CDR1 is MNHEY, CDR2 SMNVEV (reference sequence). The CDR3 contains 15 residues. The CDR3 region is CASSRRDRVTDTQYF. CDR3 nucleotides: TGTGCCAGCAGTCGCCGGGACAGGGTCACAGATACGCAGTATTTT.

The V call is TRBV12-3 or TRBV12-4, the J call TRBJ2-1, with D possibly being TRBD1 (6 bases). TRBJ2-7 explains the end of the DNA better; the J call may be wrong. This CDR3 spans 14 amino acids. CDR3 sequence: CASSPPYRVDEQYF. For the CDR3, the DNA is TGTGCCAGCAGCCCCCCGTACAGGGTAGATGAGCAGTACTTC.

Many counts were recorded for this clonotype. The chain uses TRBV5-5 and TRBJ2-7; D is undetermined. CDR1 is SGHKS and CDR2 is YYEKEE in the germline V gene (reference sequence). V was pared by 2 bases and J by 1 base, with 7 bases between. The CDR3 sequence is 13 residues long. The CDR3 here is CASSFGHSYEQYF. The CDR3 DNA follows: TGTGCCAGCAGCTTCGGCCATTCCTACGAGCAGTACTTC.

This rearrangement joins TRBV12-5 to TRBJ2-2; D remains unclear. V lost 1 base to trimming and J lost 5 bases, with 11 bases between them. This CDR3 region has 15 residues. Per the germline V gene, CDR1 is LGHNT and CDR2 is FRNRAP. The CDR3 region is CASGLGTMITGELFF. The CDR3 bases are TGTGCTAGTGGTTTGGGTACGATGATAACCGGGGAGCTGTTTTTT.

CDR3 protein: CSADTGTNYGYTF. The CDR3 DNA reads TGCAGTGCCGATACAGGGACCAACTATGGCTACACCTTC. The rearrangement joins TRBV20-1 to TRBJ1-2; D perhaps matches TRBD1 (6 bases). The V gene's germline CDR1 is DFQATT and CDR2 SNEGSKA (reference sequence). The CDR3 runs 13 residues. The germline V and J ends were trimmed by 6 bases and 2 bases, with 13 bases remaining between them.

The chain links TRBV12-3 or TRBV12-4 to TRBJ2-3; possible D gene TRBD1, 6 bases. The CDR3 loop spans 13 amino acids. V lost 5 bases to trimming and J lost 5 bases, with 11 bases between them. The CDR3 loop is CASSTGSRDTQYF. DNA of the CDR3: TGTGCCAGCAGTACAGGGAGTCGAGATACGCAGTATTTT.

The V call is TRBV5-6, the J call TRBJ1-1, with D perhaps matching TRBD1 (6 bases). Germline V CDR1 and CDR2: SGHDT, YYEEEE. This CDR3 has 15 amino acids. V lost 1 base, J lost 4 bases, and 14 bases lay in between. The CDR3 loop reads CASSLTGTDCTEAFF. The CDR3 DNA reads as TGTGCCAGCAGCTTGACAGGGACCGACTGCACTGAAGCTTTCTTT.

The V call is TRBV12-5, the J call TRBJ1-1; unclear D gene. Germline V gene sequence: CDR1 LGHNT, CDR2 FRNRAP. This CDR3 has 12 residues. V was cut by 3 bases and J by 4 bases, with 6 bases left in between. The CDR3 here is CASGFVGTEAFF. In DNA, the CDR3 is TGTGCTAGTGGTTTTGTGGGCACTGAAGCTTTCTTT.

The J gene is TRBJ1-2, the V gene TRBV4-2; D unclear. Per germline, CDR1 LGHNA and CDR2 YNFKEQ. The CDR3 loop spans 13 amino acids. The V and J ends lost 1 base and 3 bases respectively, with 6 bases between them. CDR3 coding DNA: TGTGCCAGCAGCCAAGTCGCCGACTATGGCTACACCTTC. It specifies CASSQVADYGYTF.

This clonotype was seen more than once but under ten times. V usage is TRBV20-1 and J usage is TRBJ2-1; 8 nucleotides agree with TRBD1. Germline lookup yields CDR1 DFQATT and CDR2 SNEGSKA (reference sequence). Trimming removed 5 bases from V and 2 bases from J; junction bases left unmatched: 2. The CDR3 sequence is 13 residues long. This CDR3 reads CSARTGTYNEQFF. CDR3 in DNA: TGCAGTGCTCGGACAGGGACCTACAATGAGCAGTTCTTC.

This rearrangement joins TRBV20-1 to TRBJ1-1, with 7 bases matching TRBD1. Germline CDR1 is DFQATT and CDR2 is SNEGSKA (reference sequence). After removal of 6 bases from V and 5 bases from J, the junction contained 12 bases not matched to a gene. The CDR3 loop spans 14 amino acids. In nucleotides, the CDR3 is TGCAGTGCCCGGAAGGGGGCCAGTGGAACTGAAGCTTTCTTT. Its protein product is CSARKGASGTEAFF.

Comments on this clonotype: A read error may be the cause here, since a much bigger clone is one base away. The chain joins TRBV2 to TRBJ2-1, with D tentatively TRBD1 or TRBD2 (5 bases each). Germline V gene data show CDR1 as SNHLY and CDR2 as FYNNEI. Between the trimmed V and J ends, which lost 7 bases and 6 bases, there was a span of 19 bases. The CDR3 is 15 residues long. The chain's CDR3 is CASTDLGFGGNEQFF. The DNA for the CDR3 is TGTGCCAGCACCGACTTGGGGTTTGGGGGCAATGAGCAGTTCTTC.